These T cell receptor beta chains were read from a single sample in a study of blood T cell repertoires in COVID-19. The repertoire was sequenced with immunoSEQ multiplex PCR; TCRdb's copy has only in-frame clones and lacks some. The sample has 250,000 or so clones, roughly 86% seen once; the top ten hold roughly 1.9%. Input material: PBMCs or T cells enriched from blood (not recorded which). All receptors derive from a woman in her fifties or sixties who had recovered from COVID-19. Both conserved end residues are part of each CDR3. A D gene is named only where the DNA matches it firmly.

TRBD2 TRBJ2-2 TRBV18 CASSPRLATNTGELFF TGTGCCAGCTCACCGAGACTAGCGACTAACACCGGGGAGCTGTTTTTT
TRBD2 TRBJ2-1 TRBV10-3 CAISEMGGPDNEQFF TGTGCCATCAGTGAGATGGGAGGGCCGGACAATGAGCAGTTCTTC
- TRBJ2-6 TRBV5-5 CASSSLPGKGSGANVLTF TGTGCCAGCAGCTCACTTCCCGGGAAGGGTTCGGGGGCCAACGTCCTGACTTTC
- TRBJ2-3 TRBV7-2 CASSYEGWGDTQYF TGTGCCAGCAGCTACGAGGGTTGGGGAGATACGCAGTATTTT
TRBD1 TRBJ1-2 TRBV27 CASKAGTGFYGYTF TGTGCCAGCAAGGCGGGGACAGGGTTCTATGGCTACACCTTC
TRBD1 TRBJ2-2 TRBV5-6 CASSLGQGAIRTGELFF TGTGCCAGCAGCTTGGGACAGGGGGCTATAAGAACCGGGGAGCTGTTTTTT
- TRBJ1-1 TRBV11-3 CASSARQTGLAFF TGTGCCAGCAGCGCACGACAGACCGGGTTAGCTTTCTTT
- TRBJ1-6 TRBV27 CASSGFGTNNSPLHF TGTGCCAGCAGTGGTTTCGGGACAAACAATTCACCCCTCCACTTT
- TRBJ1-5 TRBV27 CASSLAVNQPQHF TGTGCCAGCAGTTTAGCGGTCAATCAGCCCCAGCATTTT
- TRBJ1-6 TRBV4-1 CASSHGGSKSPLHF TGCGCCAGCAGCCACGGTGGGAGTAAGTCACCCCTCCACTTT